This T cell receptor beta chain is drawn from a study of shared clonotypes between healthy human individuals. About the study: Each donor had three CD4 naive, three CD4 memory, two CD8 naive and one CD8 memory plate.

For this clone: Its antigen is still unknown.

Assay: immunoSEQ multiplex PCR; the TCRdb copy retains only in-frame clones and omits some. The top ten clones hold roughly 0.36% of a sample with more than 2,000,000 clones, over 85% of them seen once. Points from the study as a whole: Naive subsets, compared against memory subsets, generally had larger estimated richness values. A reduction in generation probabilities was seen for non-shared clonotypes relative to those shared by all four donors.

The sequence was collected from a man aged 18 to 35 in good health. Some clones in this sample may be carry-over from other donors' samples. Sample: naive CD4+ T cells from PBMCs. Subset reported: CD45RA+ positively selected.

The CDR3 DNA reads TGTGCCAGCAGAGTGACGAGGGGGGACAGGGGCCCTTTCCCAAATGGCTACACCTTC. It is translated as CASRVTRGDRGPFPNGYTF. This sequence joins TRBV6-4 and TRBJ1-2, with TRBD1 matching over 10 bases. The V gene end was trimmed by 6 bases and the J gene end by 6 bases; junction bases not matched to a gene: 22. The germline V gene encodes CDR1 MRHNA and CDR2 SNTAGT. This CDR3 contains 19 residues.